These 6 T cell receptor beta chains were sequenced from one sample in a study of T cells in localized non-small cell lung cancer. Clones were read by immunoSEQ multiplex PCR, and TCRdb kept only the in-frame ones, dropping some. The data contain 25,000 to 30,000 clones, around nine tenths of them seen just once; the ten biggest clones take up around 2.8%. The specimen comprised peripheral blood, sampled before any cancer treatment. These receptors all stem from a woman aged 18 to 55 with stage I lung adenocarcinoma.

This chain joins TRBV28 and TRBJ1-2, with no clear D. This CDR3 is 14 amino acids long. Per germline, CDR1 MDHEN and CDR2 SYDVKM. Trimming took 3 bases from V and 8 from J, leaving 16 bases between them. The CDR3 loop reads CASSFTRIKVGYTF. CDR3 DNA: TGTGCCAGCAGTTTTACCAGGATTAAAGTAGGCTACACCTTC.

The chain employs TRBV4-3 and TRBJ2-2; 9 bases map to TRBD2. CDR1 is LGHNA, CDR2 YSLEER, per germline. The CDR3 consists of 16 residues. V shed 6 bases and J 7 bases; nucleotides not matched to a gene: 12. The CDR3 coding sequence is TGCGCCAGCAGTAGCGGGAGACTTGGGAGTAACGGGGAGCTGTTTTTT. Amino acids: CASSSGRLGSNGELFF.

The chain recombines TRBV5-4 with TRBJ2-7; TRBD2 agrees at 7 bases. The CDR3 extends over 16 amino acids. After removal of 4 bases from V and 4 bases from J, the junction contained 14 bases not matched to a gene. Germline V gene data show CDR1 as SGHNT and CDR2 as YYREEE (reference sequence). The CDR3 region is CASSLPKGGPEYEQYF. CDR3 sequence (DNA): TGTGCCAGCAGCCTACCCAAGGGAGGGCCGGAATACGAGCAGTACTTC.

A single count supports this clone. The chain employs TRBV5-1 and TRBJ2-1, with 7 bases that match TRBD1. Germline CDR1 and CDR2: SGHRS and YFSETQ. V was pared by 4 bases and J by 5 bases, with 6 bases of the junction left unmatched. The CDR3 covers 14 residues. CDR3 region: CASSPGQPDNEQFF. The DNA for the CDR3 is TGCGCCAGCAGCCCGGGACAGCCGGACAATGAGCAGTTCTTC.

V is TRBV29-1 and J is TRBJ2-5; 14 bases match TRBD2. Germline loops: CDR1 SQVTM, CDR2 ANQGSEA. Trimming took 7 bases from V and 5 from J; bases not matched to a gene: 6. The CDR3 is 14 residues long. The CDR3: CSARLAGGRETQYF. Written as DNA, the CDR3 is TGCAGCGCTCGACTAGCGGGAGGGCGGGAGACCCAGTACTTC.

The chain couples TRBV11-3 to TRBJ2-3; D is uncertain. Looked up from germline, CDR1 is SGHNT and CDR2 is YENEEA. V was shortened by 6 bases and J by 6 bases, with 7 bases between the two germline ends. The CDR3 has 11 residues. The CDR3 sequence: CASRVGDTQYF. The CDR3 region has the DNA TGTGCCAGCAGGGTAGGGGATACGCAGTATTTT.